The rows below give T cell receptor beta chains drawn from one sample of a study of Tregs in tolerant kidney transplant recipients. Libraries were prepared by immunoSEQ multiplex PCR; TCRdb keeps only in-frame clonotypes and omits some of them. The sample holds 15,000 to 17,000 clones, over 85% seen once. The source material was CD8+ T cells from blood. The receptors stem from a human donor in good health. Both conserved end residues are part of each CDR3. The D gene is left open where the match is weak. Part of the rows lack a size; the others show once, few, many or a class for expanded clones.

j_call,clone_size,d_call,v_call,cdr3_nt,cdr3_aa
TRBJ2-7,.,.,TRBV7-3,TGTGCCAGCAGCTTGACGGACACCTACGAGCAGTACTTC,CASSLTDTYEQYF
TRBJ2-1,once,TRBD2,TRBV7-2,TGTGCCAGCAGCCCGGGACTAGCGGGAGGGTCGTTCTTC,CASSPGLAGGSFF
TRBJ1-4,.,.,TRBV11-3,TGTGCCAGCAGCGAGCGGACGGGCGGGGAACTGTTTTTT,CASSERTGGELFF
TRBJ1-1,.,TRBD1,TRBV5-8,TGTGCCAGCAGCTTGGGACAGGGGGCCACTGAAGCTTTCTTT,CASSLGQGATEAFF
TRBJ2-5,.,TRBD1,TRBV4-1,TGCGCCAGCAGCCAAGATTGGGTTGTAGGGGGCGAAGAGACCCAGTACTTC,CASSQDWVVGGEETQYF
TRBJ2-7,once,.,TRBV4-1,TGCGCCAGCAGCCAAGCCAAAATCAGGGCCTTGGGGAGCGAGCAGTACTTC,CASSQAKIRALGSEQYF
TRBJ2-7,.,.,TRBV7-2,TGTGCCAGCAGCGCCTCACCGATACCCCTACTCTACGAGCAGTACTTC,CASSASPIPLLYEQYF
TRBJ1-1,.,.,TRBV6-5,TGTGCCAGCGGGAGGGCTTGGCACACTGAAGCTTTCTTT,CASGRAWHTEAFF
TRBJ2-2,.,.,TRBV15,TGTGCCACCAGCAGAGATCAGTGGGGAGGGGGCACCGGGGAGCTGTTTTTT,CATSRDQWGGGTGELFF
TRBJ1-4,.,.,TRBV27,TGTGCCAGCAGTTTATCGGGGGCTTTGGGTGAAAAACTGTTTTTT,CASSLSGALGEKLFF
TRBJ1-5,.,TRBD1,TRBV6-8,TGTGCCAGCAGTTGCCCCCGGGACAGGCAAGATCAGCCCCAGCATTTT,CASSCPRDRQDQPQHF
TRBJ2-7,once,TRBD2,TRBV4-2,TGTGCCAGCAGTGAACTAGCGGGAGTCGACGAGCAGTACTTC,CASSELAGVDEQYF
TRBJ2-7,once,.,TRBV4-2,TGTGCCAGCAGCCAACAGAAAAACTCCTACGAGCAGTACTTC,CASSQQKNSYEQYF
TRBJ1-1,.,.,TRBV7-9,TGTGCCAGCAGCTTTGGGCCAGACCTTATGAACACTGAAGCTTTCTTT,CASSFGPDLMNTEAFF
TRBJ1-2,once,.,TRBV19,TGTGCCAGTAGTGAAGGTTTACACTATGGCTACACCTTC,CASSEGLHYGYTF
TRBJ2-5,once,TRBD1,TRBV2,TGTGCCAGCAGGCAGACAGGGGGTCGCGAGACCCAGTACTTC,CASRQTGGRETQYF
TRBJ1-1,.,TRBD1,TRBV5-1,TGCGCCAGCAGCTCGGGGACAGGGAGCGGCTTGAACACTGAAGCTTTCTTT,CASSSGTGSGLNTEAFF
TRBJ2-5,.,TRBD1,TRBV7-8,TGTGCCAGCAGCCACCCCGCCGGGACAGGGTGGCCACAAGAGACCCAGTACTTC,CASSHPAGTGWPQETQYF
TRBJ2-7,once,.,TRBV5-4,TGTGCCAGCAGGATATGGGGAGGACCCTACGAGCAGTACTTC,CASRIWGGPYEQYF
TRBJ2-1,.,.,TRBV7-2,TGTGCCAGCAGCTTAGAGCGAGTCCCCTCCTACAATGAGCAGTTCTTC,CASSLERVPSYNEQFF
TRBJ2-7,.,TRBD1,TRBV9,TGTGCCAGCAGCGTCACAGGGGGTAGCAACGAGCAGTACTTC,CASSVTGGSNEQYF
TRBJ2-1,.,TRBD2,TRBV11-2,TGTGCCAGCAGCATGGGACTATCCGAGCAGTTCTTC,CASSMGLSEQFF